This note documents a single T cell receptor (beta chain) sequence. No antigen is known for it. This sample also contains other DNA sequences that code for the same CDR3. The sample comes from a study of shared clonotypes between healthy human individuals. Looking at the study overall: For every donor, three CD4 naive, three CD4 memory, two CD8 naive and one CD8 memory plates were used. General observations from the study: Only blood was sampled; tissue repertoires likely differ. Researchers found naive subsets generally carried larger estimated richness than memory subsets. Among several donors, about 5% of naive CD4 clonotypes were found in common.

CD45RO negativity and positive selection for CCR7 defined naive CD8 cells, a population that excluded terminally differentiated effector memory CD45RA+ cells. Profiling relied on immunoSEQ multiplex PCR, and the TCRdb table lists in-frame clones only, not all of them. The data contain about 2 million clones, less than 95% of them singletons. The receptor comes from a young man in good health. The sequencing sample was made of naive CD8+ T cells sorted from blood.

CDR3 DNA sequence: TGTGCCATCAGTGAGGGGGGCGGTTACGAGCAGTACTTC. The encoded protein is CAISEGGGYEQYF. The chain couples TRBV10-3 to TRBJ2-7; perhaps TRBD1 as D (6 bases). CDR1 and CDR2 (germline): ENHRY, SYGVKD. This CDR3 is 13 amino acids long. The V end was cut by 2 bases, the J end by 4 bases, with 9 bases between.